The present T cell receptor (beta chain) was sequenced within a study of blood T cell repertoires in COVID-19. Study-wide context: Acute-phase and convalescent COVID-19 samples originated in the United States, Italy and Spain. Sources were T cells, B-cell-depleted T cells, or PBMCs; the material itself was cDNA or gDNA.

In the authors' methods: Nucleated cell counts were estimated from reference gene primer amplification. Using immunoSEQ multiplex PCR, the repertoire was profiled, and TCRdb retains in-frame clones only, with some absent. D and trimming come from the DNA, and the V and J calls and clone size come from that table. The top ten clones hold about 28% of a sample with under 150,000 clones, around 88% of them seen once. The length of the CDR3 is 15 residues. V was clipped by 0 bases and J by 4 bases; unmatched bases: 2. Germline lookup yields CDR1 SGHDT and CDR2 YYEEEE. This chain connects TRBV5-6 to TRBJ2-1, with 9 bases identical to TRBD2. Sequencing input: peripheral blood. The source of this sequence is a human donor in a cohort sampled during active COVID-19. This CDR3 is CASSLGLAAYNEQFF. The CDR3 coding sequence is TGTGCCAGCAGCTTGGGACTAGCGGCTTACAATGAGCAGTTCTTC.